Detailed here is one T cell receptor (beta chain). Germline assignment: CDR1 SGHAT and CDR2 FQNNGV. The CDR3 length is 15 residues. The ends were cut back, 0 bases at V and 5 bases at J, with 13 bases in the middle. This entry is derived from a study of blood T cell repertoires in COVID-19. Study-level information: Sources were T cells, B-cell-depleted T cells, or PBMCs; the material itself was cDNA or gDNA.

Original processing methods: The assay estimated nucleated cells by amplifying reference gene primers. Repertoires were generated with immunoSEQ multiplex PCR, while TCRdb's copy carries only in-frame clones and drops some. Clone size and the V and J calls come from that table; the DNA yielded D and trimming. The sample carries 250,000 to 350,000 clones, about nine tenths recorded once. The receptor was isolated from a woman between 50 and 59 years old who had recovered from COVID-19. The chain is built from TRBV11-2 and TRBJ2-5, with D possibly matching TRBD1 (6 bases). Material: peripheral blood. DNA for the CDR3: TGTGCCAGCAGCTTAGAATCCCAGGGGCGGGAGACCCAGTACTTC. Encoded protein: CASSLESQGRETQYF.